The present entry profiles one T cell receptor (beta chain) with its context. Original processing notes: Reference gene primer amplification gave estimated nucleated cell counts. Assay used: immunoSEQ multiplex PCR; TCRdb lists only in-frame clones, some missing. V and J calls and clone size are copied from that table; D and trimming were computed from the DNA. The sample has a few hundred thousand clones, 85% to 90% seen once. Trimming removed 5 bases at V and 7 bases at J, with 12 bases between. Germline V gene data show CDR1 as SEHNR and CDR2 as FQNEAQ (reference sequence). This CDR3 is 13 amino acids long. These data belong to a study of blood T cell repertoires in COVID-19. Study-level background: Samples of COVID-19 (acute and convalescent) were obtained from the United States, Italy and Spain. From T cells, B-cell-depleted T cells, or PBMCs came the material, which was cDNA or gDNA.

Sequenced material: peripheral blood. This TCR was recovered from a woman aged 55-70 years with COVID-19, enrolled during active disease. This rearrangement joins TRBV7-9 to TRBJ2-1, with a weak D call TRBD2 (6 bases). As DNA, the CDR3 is TGTGCCAGCAGCCGGGAGATCTCAAATGAGCAGTTCTTC. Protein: CASSREISNEQFF. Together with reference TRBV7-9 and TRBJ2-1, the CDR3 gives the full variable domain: DTGVSQNPRHKITKRGQNVTFRCDPISEHNRLYWYRQTLGQGPEFLTYFQNEAQLEKSRLLSDRFSAERPKGSFSTLEIQRTEQGDSAMYLCASSREISNEQFFGPGTRLTVL.